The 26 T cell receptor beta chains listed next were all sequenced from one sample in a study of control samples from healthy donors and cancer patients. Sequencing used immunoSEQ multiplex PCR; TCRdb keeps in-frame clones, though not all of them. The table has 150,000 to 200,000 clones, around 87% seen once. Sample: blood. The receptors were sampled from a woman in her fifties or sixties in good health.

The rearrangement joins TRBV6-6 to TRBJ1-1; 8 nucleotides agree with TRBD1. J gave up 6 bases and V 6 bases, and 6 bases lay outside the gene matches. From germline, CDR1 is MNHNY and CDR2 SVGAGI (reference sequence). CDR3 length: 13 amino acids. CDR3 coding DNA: TGTGCCAGCAGCCGTACAGGGGGAGCTGAAGCTTTCTTT. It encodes CASSRTGGAEAFF.

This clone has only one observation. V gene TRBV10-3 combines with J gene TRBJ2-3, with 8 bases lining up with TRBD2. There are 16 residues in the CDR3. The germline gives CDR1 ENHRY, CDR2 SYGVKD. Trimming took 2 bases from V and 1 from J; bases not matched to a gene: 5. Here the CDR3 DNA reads TGTGCCATCAGTGAGGGTGTCGGGAGGGGCACAGATACGCAGTATTTT. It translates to CAISEGVGRGTDTQYF.

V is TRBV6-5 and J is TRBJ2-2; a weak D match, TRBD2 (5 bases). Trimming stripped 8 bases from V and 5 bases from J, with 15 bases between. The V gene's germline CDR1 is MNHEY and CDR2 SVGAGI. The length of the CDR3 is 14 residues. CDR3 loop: CASSYSGGTGELFF. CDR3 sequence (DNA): TGTGCCAGCTCGTACTCCGGCGGGACCGGGGAGCTGTTTTTT.

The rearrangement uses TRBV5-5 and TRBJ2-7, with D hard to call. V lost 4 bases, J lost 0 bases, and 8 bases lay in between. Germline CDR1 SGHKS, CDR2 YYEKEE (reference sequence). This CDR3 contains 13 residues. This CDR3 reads CASSPDDSYEQYF. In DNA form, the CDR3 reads TGTGCCAGCAGCCCGGACGACTCCTACGAGCAGTACTTC.

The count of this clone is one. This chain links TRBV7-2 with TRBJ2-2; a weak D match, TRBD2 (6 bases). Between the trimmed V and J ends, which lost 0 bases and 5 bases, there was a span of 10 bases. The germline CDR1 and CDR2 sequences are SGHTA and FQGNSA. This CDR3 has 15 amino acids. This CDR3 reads CASSLAGGETGELFF. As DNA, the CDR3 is TGTGCCAGCAGCTTAGCGGGGGGAGAGACCGGGGAGCTGTTTTTT. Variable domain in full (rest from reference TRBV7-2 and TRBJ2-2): GAGVSQSPSNKVTEKGKDVELRCDPISGHTALYWYRQSLGQGLEFLIYFQGNSAPDKSGLPSDRFSAERTGGSVSTLTIQRTQQEDSAVYLCASSLAGGETGELFFGEGSRLTVL.

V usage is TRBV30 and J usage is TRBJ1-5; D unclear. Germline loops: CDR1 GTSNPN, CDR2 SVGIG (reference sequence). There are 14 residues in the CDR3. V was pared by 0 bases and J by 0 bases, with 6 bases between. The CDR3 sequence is CAWSVDNSNQPQHF. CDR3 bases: TGTGCCTGGAGTGTAGACAATAGCAATCAGCCCCAGCATTTT.

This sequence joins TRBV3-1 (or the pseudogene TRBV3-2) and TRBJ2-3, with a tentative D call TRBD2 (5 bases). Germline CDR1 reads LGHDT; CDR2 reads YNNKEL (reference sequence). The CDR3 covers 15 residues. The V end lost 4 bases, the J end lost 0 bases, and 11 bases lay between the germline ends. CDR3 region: CASSPGLLSTDTQYF. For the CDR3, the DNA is TGTGCCAGCAGCCCCGGACTTCTTAGCACAGATACGCAGTATTTT.

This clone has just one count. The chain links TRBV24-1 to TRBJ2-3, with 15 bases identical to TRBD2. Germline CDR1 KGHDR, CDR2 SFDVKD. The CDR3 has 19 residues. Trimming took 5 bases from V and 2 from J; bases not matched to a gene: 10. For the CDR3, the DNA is TGTGCCACCAGTGGGTTGGGGACTAGCGGGGGGTCTATCACAGATACGCAGTATTTT. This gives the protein CATSGLGTSGGSITDTQYF.

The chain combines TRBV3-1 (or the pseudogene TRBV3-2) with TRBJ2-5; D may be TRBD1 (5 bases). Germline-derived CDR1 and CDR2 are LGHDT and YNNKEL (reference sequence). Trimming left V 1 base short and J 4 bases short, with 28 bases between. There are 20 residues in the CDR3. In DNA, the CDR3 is TGTGCCAGCAGCCAAGGAAGACGTTCCCACCTCCTCGGACACCTAGAGACCCAGTACTTC. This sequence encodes CASSQGRRSHLLGHLETQYF.

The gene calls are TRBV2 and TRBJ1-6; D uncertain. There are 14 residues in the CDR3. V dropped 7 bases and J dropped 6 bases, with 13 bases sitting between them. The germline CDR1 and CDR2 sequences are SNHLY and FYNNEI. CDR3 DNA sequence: TGTGCCAGCATCCAGCCCCTAATTAATTCACCCCTCCACTTT. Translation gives CASIQPLINSPLHF.

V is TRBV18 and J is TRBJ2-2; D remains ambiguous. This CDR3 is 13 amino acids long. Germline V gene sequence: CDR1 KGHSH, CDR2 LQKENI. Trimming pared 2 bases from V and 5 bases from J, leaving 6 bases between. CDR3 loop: CASSPRATGELFF. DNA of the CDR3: TGTGCCAGCTCACCAAGAGCGACCGGGGAGCTGTTTTTT. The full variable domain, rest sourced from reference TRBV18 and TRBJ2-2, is NAGVMQNPRHLVRRRGQEARLRCSPMKGHSHVYWYRQLPEEGLKFMVYLQKENIIDESGMPKERFSAEFPKEGPSILRIQQVVRGDSAAYFCASSPRATGELFFGEGSRLTVL.

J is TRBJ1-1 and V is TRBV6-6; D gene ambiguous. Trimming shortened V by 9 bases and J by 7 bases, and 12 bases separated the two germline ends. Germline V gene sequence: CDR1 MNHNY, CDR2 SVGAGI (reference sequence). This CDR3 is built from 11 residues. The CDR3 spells CASRSPSEAFF. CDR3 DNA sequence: TGTGCCAGTAGGTCCCCCAGTGAAGCTTTCTTT.

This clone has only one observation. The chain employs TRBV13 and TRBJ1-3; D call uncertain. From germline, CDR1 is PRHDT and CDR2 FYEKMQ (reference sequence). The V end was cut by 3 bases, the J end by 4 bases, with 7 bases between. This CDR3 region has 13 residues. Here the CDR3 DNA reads TGTGCCAGCAGCTTTGAAGTGGGAAACACCATATATTTT. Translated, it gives CASSFEVGNTIYF. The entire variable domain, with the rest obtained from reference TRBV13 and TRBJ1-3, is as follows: AAGVIQSPRHLIKEKRETATLKCYPIPRHDTVYWYQQGPGQDPQFLISFYEKMQSDKGSIPDRFSAQQFSDYHSELNMSSLELGDSALYFCASSFEVGNTIYFGEGSWLTVV.

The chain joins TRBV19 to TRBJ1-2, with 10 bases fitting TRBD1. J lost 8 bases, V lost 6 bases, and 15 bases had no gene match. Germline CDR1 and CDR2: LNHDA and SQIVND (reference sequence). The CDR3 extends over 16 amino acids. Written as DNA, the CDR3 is TGTGCCAGTAGACGATTCCGGGACAGGGGACTTATGGGCTACACCTTC. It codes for CASRRFRDRGLMGYTF.

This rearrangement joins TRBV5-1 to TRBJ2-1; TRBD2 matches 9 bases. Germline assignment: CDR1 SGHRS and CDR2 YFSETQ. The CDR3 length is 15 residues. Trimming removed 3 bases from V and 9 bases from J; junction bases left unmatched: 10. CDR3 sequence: CASSSSSGGRGEQFF. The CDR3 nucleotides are TGCGCCAGCAGCTCCTCCAGCGGGGGGAGGGGTGAGCAGTTCTTC.

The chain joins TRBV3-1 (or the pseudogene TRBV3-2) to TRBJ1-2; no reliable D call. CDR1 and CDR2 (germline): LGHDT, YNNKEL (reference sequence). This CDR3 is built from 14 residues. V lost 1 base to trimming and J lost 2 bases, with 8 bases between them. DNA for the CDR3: TGTGCCAGCAGCCAAGGGCGCGACAACTATGGCTACACCTTC. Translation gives CASSQGRDNYGYTF.

In nucleotides, the CDR3 is TGTGCCAGCAGCTTGGACAGTAGGAGCTATGGCTACACCTTC. Translated: CASSLDSRSYGYTF. The chain uses TRBV5-6 and TRBJ1-2; D is ambiguous. The CDR3 runs 14 residues. CDR1 and CDR2 (germline): SGHDT, YYEEEE. V gave up 0 bases and J gave up 4 bases, with 10 bases separating them. The variable domain in full, completed from reference TRBV5-6 and TRBJ1-2, reads DAGVTQSPTHLIKTRGQQVTLRCSPKSGHDTVSWYQQALGQGPQFIFQYYEEEERQRGNFPDRFSGHQFPNYSSELNVNALLLGDSALYLCASSLDSRSYGYTFGSGTRLTVV.

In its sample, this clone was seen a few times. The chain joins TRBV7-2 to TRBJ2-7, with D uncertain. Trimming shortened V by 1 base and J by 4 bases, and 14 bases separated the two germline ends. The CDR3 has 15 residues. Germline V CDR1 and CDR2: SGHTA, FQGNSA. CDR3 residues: CASSLEGRAAYEQYF. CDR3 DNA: TGTGCCAGCAGCTTAGAAGGCAGAGCCGCTTACGAGCAGTACTTC.

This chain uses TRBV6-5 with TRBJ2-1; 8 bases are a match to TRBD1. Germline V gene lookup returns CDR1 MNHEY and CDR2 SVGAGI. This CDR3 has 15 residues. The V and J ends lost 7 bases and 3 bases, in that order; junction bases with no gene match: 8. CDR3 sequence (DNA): TGTGCCAGCAATTTAGCAGGGGGCTACTACAATGAGCAGTTCTTC. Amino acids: CASNLAGGYYNEQFF.

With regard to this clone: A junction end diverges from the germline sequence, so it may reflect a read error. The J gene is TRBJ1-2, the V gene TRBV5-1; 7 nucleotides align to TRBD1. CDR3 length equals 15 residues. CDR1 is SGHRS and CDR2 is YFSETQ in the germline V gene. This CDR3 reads CASRLGGQEYYGYTF. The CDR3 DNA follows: TGCGCCAGCAGATTGGGAGGACAGGAATACTATGGCTACACCTTC.

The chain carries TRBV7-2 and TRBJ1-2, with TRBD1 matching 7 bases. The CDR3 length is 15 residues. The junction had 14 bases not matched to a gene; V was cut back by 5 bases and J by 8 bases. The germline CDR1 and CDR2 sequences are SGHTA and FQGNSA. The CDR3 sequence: CASSPRSGTASGYTF. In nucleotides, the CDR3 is TGTGCCAGCAGCCCTCGTTCCGGGACAGCCTCCGGCTACACCTTC.

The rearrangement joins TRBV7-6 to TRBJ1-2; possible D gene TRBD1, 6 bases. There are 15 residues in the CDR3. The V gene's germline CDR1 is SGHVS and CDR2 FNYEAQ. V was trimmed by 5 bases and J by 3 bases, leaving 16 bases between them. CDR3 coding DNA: TGTGCCAGCAGCCCTGGACAGACTACTTACTATGGCTACACCTTC. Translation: CASSPGQTTYYGYTF. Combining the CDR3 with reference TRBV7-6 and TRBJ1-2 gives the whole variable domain GAGVSQSPRYKVTKRGQDVALRCDPISGHVSLYWYRQALGQGPEFLTYFNYEAQQDKSGLPNDRFSAERPEGSISTLTIQRTEQRDSAMYRCASSPGQTTYYGYTFGSGTRLTVV.

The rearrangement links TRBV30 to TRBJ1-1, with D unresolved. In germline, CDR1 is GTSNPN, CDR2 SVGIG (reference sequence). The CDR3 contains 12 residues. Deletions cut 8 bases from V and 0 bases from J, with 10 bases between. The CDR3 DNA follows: TGTGCCACCGCCGGAGTGAACACTGAAGCTTTCTTT. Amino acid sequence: CATAGVNTEAFF.

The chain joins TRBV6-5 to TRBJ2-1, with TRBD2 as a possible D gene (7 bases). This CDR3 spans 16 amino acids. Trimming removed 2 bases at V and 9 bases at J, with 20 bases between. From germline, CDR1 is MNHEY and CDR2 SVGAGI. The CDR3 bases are TGTGCCAGCAGTTACGGGGGCGGGAGCTCTCGTCCTGAGCAGTTCTTC. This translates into CASSYGGGSSRPEQFF.

This CDR3 reads CASMWDQGADGYTF. CDR3 coding DNA: TGCGCCAGCATGTGGGACCAGGGTGCGGATGGCTACACCTTC. J is TRBJ1-2 and V is TRBV5-1; possible D gene TRBD1, 5 bases. This CDR3 contains 14 residues. Germline V gives CDR1 SGHRS, CDR2 YFSETQ. V was pared by 6 bases and J by 6 bases, with 18 bases between. The full variable domain, completed using reference TRBV5-1 and TRBJ1-2, is KAGVTQTPRYLIKTRGQQVTLSCSPISGHRSVSWYQQTPGQGLQFLFEYFSETQRNKGNFPGRFSGRQFSNSRSEMNVSTLELGDSALYLCASMWDQGADGYTFGSGTRLTVV.

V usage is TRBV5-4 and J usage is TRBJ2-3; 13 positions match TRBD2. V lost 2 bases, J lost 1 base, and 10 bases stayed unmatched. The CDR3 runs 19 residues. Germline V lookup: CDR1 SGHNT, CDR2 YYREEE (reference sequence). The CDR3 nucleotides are TGTGCCAGCAGCTTAACTAGCGGGGGGGCCGGGGTCGGCACAGATACGCAGTATTTT. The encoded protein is CASSLTSGGAGVGTDTQYF.